These T cell receptor beta chains were read from a single sample in a study of beta chain features in type 1 diabetes. Assay used: immunoSEQ multiplex PCR; TCRdb lists only in-frame clones, some missing. Among hundreds of thousands of clones listed, around an eighth were seen once. Sample: naive CD4+ T cells from blood. Receptor source: a man in his late teens or twenties with type 1 diabetes. CDR3s leave out the opening cysteine and the closing phenylalanine or tryptophan. Where a row states a size, it is once, few, many or the class of an expanded clone; other rows omit it.

J	size	V	CDR3
TRBJ2-3	.	TRBV2	ASRSQGSTDTQY
TRBJ2-1	.	TRBV6-5	ASSYSGGRTYNEQF
TRBJ1-5	few	TRBV19	ASSTPQGGQPQH
TRBJ2-7	.	TRBV18	ASSPQRESSYEQY
TRBJ1-4	.	TRBV29-1	SALEGGVEKLF
TRBJ2-1	few	TRBV9	ASTRGTSGGYNEQF
TRBJ1-1	once	TRBV6-5	ASSYEEPILSEAF
TRBJ1-1	few	TRBV5-4	ASRYAQGEAF
TRBJ1-1	few	TRBV6-5	ASSYTVNTEAF
TRBJ1-5	few	TRBV28	ASSSGQGDQPQH
TRBJ2-5	.	TRBV5-8	ASSSSMGETQY
TRBJ2-5	.	TRBV29-1	SVEGSGETQY
TRBJ1-2	.	TRBV14	ASSQETGATNYGYT
TRBJ2-2	few	TRBV5-4	ASSLDRELF
TRBJ1-1	few	TRBV7-9	ASSLAPGLGTEAF
TRBJ1-1	.	TRBV25-1	ASSDSVNTEAF
TRBJ2-5	few	TRBV9	ASSVEGLAETQY
TRBJ1-1	.	TRBV19	ASSMTLNTEAF
TRBJ1-2	few	TRBV7-2	ASSSPQGNYGYT
TRBJ1-1	few	TRBV5-1	ASSLLEKGHTEAF
TRBJ1-1	.	TRBV23-1	ASSLGRVMNTEAF
TRBJ2-2	.	TRBV29-1	SVVSGNTGELF
TRBJ2-5	.	TRBV4-2	ASSQDPLLAGGPLTQETQY
TRBJ2-7	few	TRBV18	ASSPPSLREQY
TRBJ1-1	.	TRBV7-9	ASSFGTGPEAF
TRBJ1-4	.	TRBV30	AWSGLGNEKLF
TRBJ2-3	few	TRBV5-6	ASSTTGPLDTQY
TRBJ1-1	.	TRBV2	ASGQGALNTEAF
TRBJ2-1	.	TRBV5-6	ASSPAGVSSSEQF
TRBJ1-3	.	TRBV7-9	ASSLQGAGNTIY
TRBJ2-3	.	TRBV10-3	AISGEAGVRDTQY
TRBJ1-2	few	TRBV5-4	ASSLVQGKANYGYT
TRBJ1-6	.	TRBV5-6	ASSLGWGTDNSPLH
TRBJ2-1	few	TRBV18	ASSTMGPARDEQF
TRBJ1-2	.	TRBV2	ASSHGAGGGYT